Shown below are 11 T cell receptor beta chains from a single sample sequenced in a study of CD8 T cells in ankylosing spondylitis. TCRdb re-called the 5' RACE reads with MiXCR, one entry per CDR3 protein. The data hold about 280,000 distinct CDR3 sequences, with roughly 20% observed a single time. Source material: blood, either unsorted or a sorted T cell fraction (not recorded which). The source is a male donor with ankylosing spondylitis or in good health (not recorded which).

The count of this clonotype is one. The junction does not match germline at one end; this may be a read error. The V call is TRBV5-1, the J call TRBJ2-1; no definite D call. The CDR3 is made up of 16 amino acids. Per germline, CDR1 SGHRS and CDR2 YFSETQ. This CDR3 reads CASSLLPISSYSEQFF. The CDR3 DNA reads TGCGCCAGCAGCTTACTTCCAATAAGCTCCTACAGTGAGCAGTTCTTC. The variable domain in full, with the rest retrieved from reference TRBV5-1 and TRBJ2-1, is KAGVTQTPRYLIKTRGQQVTLSCSPISGHRSVSWYQQTPGQGLQFLFEYFSETQRNKGNFPGRFSGRQFSNSRSEMNVSTLELGDSALYLCASSLLPISSYSEQFFGPGTRLTVL.

The J gene is TRBJ2-3, the V gene TRBV11-2; TRBD2 aligns across 10 bases. CDR3 length equals 19 residues. Trimming took 5 bases from V and 0 from J; bases not matched to a gene: 14. The germline gives CDR1 SGHAT, CDR2 FQNNGV. CDR3 sequence reads: CASSPPGGSGGLSTDTQYF. CDR3 DNA sequence: TGTGCCAGCAGCCCCCCCGGGGGTAGCGGGGGGCTCAGCACAGATACGCAGTATTTT.

This clonotype was seen ten or more times. The genes are TRBV7-3 and TRBJ2-3; D is ambiguous. This CDR3 has 11 residues. V was trimmed by 5 bases and J by 5 bases, leaving 5 bases between them. The germline CDR1 and CDR2 sequences are SGHTA and FQGTGA. CDR3 residues: CASSVKDTQYF. The CDR3 DNA reads TGTGCCAGCAGCGTCAAAGATACGCAGTATTTT. The entire variable domain, with the rest obtained from reference TRBV7-3 and TRBJ2-3, is as follows: GAGVSQTPSNKVTEKGKYVELRCDPISGHTALYWYRQSLGQGPEFLIYFQGTGAADDSGLPNDRFFAVRPEGSVSTLKIQRTERGDSAVYLCASSVKDTQYFGPGTRLTVL.

The chain joins TRBV6-1 to TRBJ1-2; TRBD1 is a possible D gene (5 bases). Trimming removed 7 bases at V and 4 bases at J, with 25 bases between. The CDR3 consists of 17 residues. The germline gives CDR1 MNHNS, CDR2 SASEGT. CDR3 amino acids: CASTRFGGTHRGYGYTF. CDR3 bases: TGTGCCAGCACCCGCTTCGGGGGGACTCATAGGGGCTATGGCTACACCTTC.

This chain links TRBV20-1 with TRBJ2-3, with TRBD1 as a possible D gene (5 bases). Trimming left V 3 bases short and J 2 bases short, with 12 bases between. CDR1 DFQATT and CDR2 SNEGSKA come from the germline V gene (reference sequence). The CDR3 consists of 14 residues. The CDR3 DNA follows: TGCAGTGCTAGGTTAGGGGCCCTCACAGATACGCAGTATTTT. It is translated as CSARLGALTDTQYF.

The chain has TRBV2 and TRBJ1-2, with unresolved D. Germline-derived CDR1 and CDR2 are SNHLY and FYNNEI. V lost 7 bases, J lost 4 bases, and 16 bases lay in between. The CDR3 runs 14 residues. CDR3 DNA: TGTGCCAGCACCGAAACGGCAGCCGCCTATGGCTACACCTTC. This sequence encodes CASTETAAAYGYTF. The full variable domain, with the rest looked up from reference TRBV2 and TRBJ1-2, is EPEVTQTPSHQVTQMGQEVILRCVPISNHLYFYWYRQILGQKVEFLVSFYNNEISEKSEIFDDQFSVERPDGSNFTLKIRSTKLEDSAMYFCASTETAAAYGYTFGSGTRLTVV.

The V gene is TRBV20-1, the J gene TRBJ1-4, with a tentative D call TRBD1 (5 bases). The CDR3 runs 14 residues. Trimming left V 6 bases short and J 0 bases short, with 11 bases between. The V gene's germline CDR1 is DFQATT and CDR2 SNEGSKA (reference sequence). This CDR3 reads CSAPDSATNEKLFF. CDR3 DNA sequence: TGCAGTGCGCCTGACAGTGCAACTAATGAAAAACTGTTTTTT.

This clonotype has only a few counts. V gene TRBV20-1 combines with J gene TRBJ2-1; the match to TRBD2 covers 14 bases. Trimming took 5 bases from V and 9 from J; bases not matched to a gene: 6. CDR1 DFQATT and CDR2 SNEGSKA come from the germline V gene (reference sequence). The length of the CDR3 is 14 residues. CDR3 in amino acids: CSAVGLAGVGEQFF. CDR3 DNA: TGCAGTGCTGTGGGACTAGCGGGGGTAGGTGAGCAGTTCTTC.

This clonotype was observed at least ten times. The J gene is TRBJ1-5, the V gene TRBV12-3 or TRBV12-4, with D maybe TRBD1 (5 bases). The CDR3 consists of 11 residues. Trimming pared 7 bases from V and 9 bases from J, leaving 10 bases between. The CDR3 spells CASTIGGPQHF. In DNA, the CDR3 is TGTGCCAGCACCATTGGGGGGCCCCAGCATTTT.

This clonotype was counted between two and nine times. The rearrangement uses TRBV2 and TRBJ2-3; 7 bases line up with TRBD1. Per the germline V gene, CDR1 is SNHLY and CDR2 is FYNNEI. After removal of 1 base from V and 0 bases from J, the junction contained 1 base not matched to a gene. This CDR3 spans 15 amino acids. This CDR3 is CASSEEGASTDTQYF. The CDR3, as DNA: TGTGCCAGCAGTGAAGAGGGGGCTAGCACAGATACGCAGTATTTT.

The V and J genes are TRBV12-3 or TRBV12-4 and TRBJ2-5, with 11 bases identical to TRBD1. The trim removed 4 bases at V and 8 bases at J, leaving 6 bases unmatched. CDR3 size: 14 residues. CDR3 sequence reads: CASSWRDRGSTQYF. CDR3 bases: TGTGCCAGCAGTTGGAGGGACAGGGGGTCTACCCAGTACTTC.